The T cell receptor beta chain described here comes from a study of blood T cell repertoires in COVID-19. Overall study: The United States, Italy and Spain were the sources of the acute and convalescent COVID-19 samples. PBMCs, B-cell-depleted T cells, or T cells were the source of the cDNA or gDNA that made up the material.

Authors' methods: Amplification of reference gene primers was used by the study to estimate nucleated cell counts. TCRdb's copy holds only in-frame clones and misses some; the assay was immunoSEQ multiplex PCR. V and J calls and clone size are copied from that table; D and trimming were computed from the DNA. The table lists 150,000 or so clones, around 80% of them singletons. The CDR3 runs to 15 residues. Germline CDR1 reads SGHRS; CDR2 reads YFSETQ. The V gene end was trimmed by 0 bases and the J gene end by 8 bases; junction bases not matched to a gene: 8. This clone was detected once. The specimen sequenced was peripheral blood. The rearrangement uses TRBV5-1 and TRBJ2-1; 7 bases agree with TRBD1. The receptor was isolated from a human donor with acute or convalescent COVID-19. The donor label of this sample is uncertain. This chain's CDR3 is CASSLAATGKDEQFF. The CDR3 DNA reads TGCGCCAGCAGCTTGGCCGCGACAGGGAAGGATGAGCAGTTCTTC.